These T cell receptor beta chains were read from a single sample in a study of T cells in localized non-small cell lung cancer. The table came from immunoSEQ multiplex PCR; TCRdb's copy has only in-frame clones and leaves some out. Of approximately 30,000 clones listed, about 90% are singletons. The sequences come from peripheral blood, collected before any cancer treatment. The receptors were gathered from a woman aged 18-55 years with stage I lung adenocarcinoma. Each CDR3 is given with its conserved first and last residue. D genes are given only for firm matches. Clone size is not always given. Where it is, it says once, few, many or a class for expanded clones.

D: TRBD2
V: TRBV7-2
J: TRBJ2-7
size: NA
length: 16
DNA: TGTGCCAGCAGCCTCGTACTAGCGGGGGCCTCTAGTGAGCAGTACTTC
CDR3: CASSLVLAGASSEQYF

D: NA
V: TRBV7-2
J: TRBJ2-7
size: NA
length: 16
DNA: TGTGCCAGCAGCCACGACCCACTAGCCCGAACTGGTGAGCAGTACTTC
CDR3: CASSHDPLARTGEQYF

D: NA
V: TRBV19
J: TRBJ2-7
size: NA
length: 14
DNA: TGTGCCAGTAGTATCCACAGGAACTCCTACGAGCAGTACTTC
CDR3: CASSIHRNSYEQYF

D: TRBD1
V: TRBV5-6
J: TRBJ1-2
size: NA
length: 14
DNA: TGTGCCAGCAGTCCAGGGGGCTCTCTCTATGGCTACACCTTC
CDR3: CASSPGGSLYGYTF

D: NA
V: TRBV6-5
J: TRBJ2-1
size: NA
length: 14
DNA: TGTGCCAGCAGTTACTCGAGATGGTACAATGAGCAGTTCTTC
CDR3: CASSYSRWYNEQFF

D: NA
V: TRBV7-9
J: TRBJ1-1
size: NA
length: 14
DNA: TGTGCCAGCAGTCCCATAGAGGGGGGCACTGAAGCTTTCTTT
CDR3: CASSPIEGGTEAFF

D: TRBD1
V: TRBV7-2
J: TRBJ1-5
size: NA
length: 13
DNA: TGTGCCAGCAGCTCGACAGGGGGCCAGCCCCAGCATTTT
CDR3: CASSSTGGQPQHF

D: NA
V: TRBV4-1
J: TRBJ2-1
size: NA
length: 13
DNA: TGCGCCAGCAGGGGGAGCTCGGGGAATGAGCAGTTCTTC
CDR3: CASRGSSGNEQFF

D: TRBD2
V: TRBV7-9
J: TRBJ2-1
size: NA
length: 18
DNA: TGTGCCAGCAGCTTACCCCCAAGACTAGCGGGAGTAAGAAATGAGCAGTTCTTC
CDR3: CASSLPPRLAGVRNEQFF

D: NA
V: TRBV5-1
J: TRBJ2-2
size: NA
length: 14
DNA: TGCGCCAGCAGCCCTTCCGGAGGCACCGGGGAGCTGTTTTTT
CDR3: CASSPSGGTGELFF

D: TRBD1
V: TRBV9
J: TRBJ2-5
size: NA
length: 15
DNA: TGTGCCAGCAGCGTTGCCGGGACAGAACAAGAGACCCAGTACTTC
CDR3: CASSVAGTEQETQYF

D: TRBD1
V: TRBV18
J: TRBJ1-1
size: NA
length: 16
DNA: TGTGCCAGCTCACGGGAACAGGGGGGCGTGGGCACTGAAGCTTTCTTT
CDR3: CASSREQGGVGTEAFF

D: TRBD1
V: TRBV2
J: TRBJ1-1
size: NA
length: 13
DNA: TGTGCCAGCAGGGATAACAGGGGAGGTGAAGCTTTCTTT
CDR3: CASRDNRGGEAFF

D: NA
V: TRBV2
J: TRBJ2-7
size: NA
length: 14
DNA: TGTGCCAGCAGGACCACCGGGACCGCCTACGAGCAGTACTTC
CDR3: CASRTTGTAYEQYF

D: NA
V: TRBV29-1
J: TRBJ2-3
size: NA
length: 11
DNA: TGCAGCGTCGGTGACAGTTATACGCAGTATTTT
CDR3: CSVGDSYTQYF

D: NA
V: TRBV6-5
J: TRBJ1-2
size: NA
length: 15
DNA: TGTGCCAGCAGTTACTCGAGTGGGTCGGACTATGGCTACACCTTC
CDR3: CASSYSSGSDYGYTF

D: TRBD1
V: TRBV11-3
J: TRBJ2-7
size: NA
length: 14
DNA: TGTGCCAGCAGCTCAGGGACAGGGGGCTACGAGCAGTACTTC
CDR3: CASSSGTGGYEQYF

D: TRBD1
V: TRBV10-3
J: TRBJ1-1
size: NA
length: 15
DNA: TGTGCCATCAGTCCCTCGGGACAGGAGAACACTGAAGCTTTCTTT
CDR3: CAISPSGQENTEAFF

D: NA
V: TRBV29-1
J: TRBJ1-4
size: NA
length: 12
DNA: TGCAGCGTGTCGGGTGGGGGGGAAAAACTGTTTTTT
CDR3: CSVSGGGEKLFF

D: TRBD2
V: TRBV19
J: TRBJ2-7
size: NA
length: 18
DNA: TGTGCCAGTAGTACTTTACGCCTTTCTAGCGGGAGGATTTACGAGCAGTACTTC
CDR3: CASSTLRLSSGRIYEQYF

D: TRBD1
V: TRBV19
J: TRBJ2-1
size: NA
length: 16
DNA: TGTGCCAGTCGTCCAGGACAGGGATTCAACTACAATGAGCAGTTCTTC
CDR3: CASRPGQGFNYNEQFF

D: NA
V: TRBV18
J: TRBJ2-1
size: NA
length: 13
DNA: TGTGCCAGCTCACCATTAATGGGGAATGAGCAGTTCTTC
CDR3: CASSPLMGNEQFF

D: NA
V: TRBV6-1
J: TRBJ2-7
size: NA
length: 16
DNA: TGTGCCAGCAGTGAAGGCCCTAGAATCTTAAAATACGAGCAGTACTTC
CDR3: CASSEGPRILKYEQYF

D: NA
V: TRBV6-6
J: TRBJ1-5
size: NA
length: 15
DNA: TGTGCCAGCAGTTCGTCTAGGGAGGGCAATCAGCCCCAGCATTTT
CDR3: CASSSSREGNQPQHF

D: NA
V: TRBV10-2
J: TRBJ2-1
size: NA
length: 15
DNA: TGCGCCAGCAGTGAGACCGGGACACCTTGGGATGAGCAGTTCTTC
CDR3: CASSETGTPWDEQFF

D: NA
V: TRBV30
J: TRBJ1-4
size: once
length: 13
DNA: TGTGCCTGGAGCTGGGGATTTAATGAAAAACTGTTTTTT
CDR3: CAWSWGFNEKLFF

D: NA
V: TRBV15
J: TRBJ2-1
size: NA
length: 13
DNA: TGTGCCACCGGGAACCCCGGGTACAATGAGCAGTTCTTC
CDR3: CATGNPGYNEQFF

D: NA
V: TRBV20-1
J: TRBJ1-1
size: NA
length: 10
DNA: TGCAGTGCTAGTGTAGACCGAGCTTTCTTT
CDR3: CSASVDRAFF

D: NA
V: TRBV20-1
J: TRBJ1-1
size: NA
length: 11
DNA: TGCAGTGCTGGAAACGGTCTTGAAGCTTTCTTT
CDR3: CSAGNGLEAFF

D: NA
V: TRBV11-3
J: TRBJ2-5
size: few
length: 18
DNA: TGTGCCAGCAGCTTAGCCTTTGGGCAGGGGACTATCCAAGAGACCCAGTACTTC
CDR3: CASSLAFGQGTIQETQYF

D: NA
V: TRBV29-1
J: TRBJ1-4
size: NA
length: 12
DNA: TGCAGCGTTGGAGGGGGAAATGAAAAACTGTTTTTT
CDR3: CSVGGGNEKLFF

D: TRBD1
V: TRBV7-8
J: TRBJ2-5
size: NA
length: 16
DNA: TGTGCCAGCAGCTTAGCCGGGACAGGGGACCAAGAGACCCAGTACTTC
CDR3: CASSLAGTGDQETQYF

D: TRBD2
V: TRBV5-1
J: TRBJ2-7
size: NA
length: 15
DNA: TGCGCCAGCAGCTTGGGAGCGGGAGTGTCCTACGAGCAGTACTTC
CDR3: CASSLGAGVSYEQYF

D: NA
V: TRBV29-1
J: TRBJ1-1
size: few
length: 14
DNA: TGCAGCGTTGAAGATGGTCGGGGGCTCACTGAAGCTTTCTTT
CDR3: CSVEDGRGLTEAFF

D: TRBD2
V: TRBV28
J: TRBJ2-1
size: NA
length: 15
DNA: TGTGCCAGCAGTTTTAGTGTGGGAGGGGTCGATGAGCAGTTCTTC
CDR3: CASSFSVGGVDEQFF

D: TRBD1
V: TRBV27
J: TRBJ1-5
size: NA
length: 14
DNA: TGTGCCAGCAGGCCGACAGGGCGGAATCAGCCCCAGCATTTT
CDR3: CASRPTGRNQPQHF

D: NA
V: TRBV7-9
J: TRBJ2-3
size: NA
length: 16
DNA: TGTGCCAGCAGCCCACCCGCCAGGGGACCACAAAATACGCAGTATTTT
CDR3: CASSPPARGPQNTQYF

D: NA
V: TRBV15
J: TRBJ1-5
size: NA
length: 13
DNA: TGTGCCACCAGCAGAGACAGGGAACAGCCCCAGCATTTT
CDR3: CATSRDREQPQHF